A selection of T cell receptor beta chains follows, all from one sample in a study of T-cell reconstitution after alpha-beta-depleted transplantation in children. TCRdb re-analysed the PCR reads in MiXCR, keeping a single row per CDR3 protein. The sample yields hundreds of thousands of distinct CDR3 sequences, 30% to 35% seen once. The material sequenced was PBMCs from the stem cell graft donor, taken from the stem cell graft. These TCRs come from a human donor who donated a stem cell graft to a child with aplastic anemia. CDR3s include the opening cysteine and the closing phenylalanine or tryptophan. Each record gives: J gene, V gene, D gene, clone size, CDR3 protein, CDR3 DNA. The D gene is left open where the match is weak. Where a row states a size, it is once, few, many or the class of an expanded clone; other rows omit it.

j_gene: TRBJ2-7; v_gene: TRBV23-1; d_gene: TRBD1; abundance: few; CDR3aa: CASSQTSGGPYEQYF; CDR3nt: TGCGCCAGCAGTCAAACCTCAGGGGGCCCCTACGAGCAGTACTTC
j_gene: TRBJ1-1; v_gene: TRBV12-3/TRBV12-4; d_gene: TRBD1; abundance: few; CDR3aa: CASSTRDRGSTEAFF; CDR3nt: TGTGCCAGCAGTACTAGGGACAGGGGCAGTACTGAAGCTTTCTTT
j_gene: TRBJ2-7; v_gene: TRBV11-2; d_gene: -; abundance: -; CDR3aa: CASSPGNLGGTENYEQYF; CDR3nt: TGTGCCAGCAGCCCGGGGAATTTAGGAGGGACAGAGAACTACGAGCAGTACTTC
j_gene: TRBJ2-3; v_gene: TRBV6-1; d_gene: -; abundance: -; CDR3aa: CASRDGSPPDTQYF; CDR3nt: TGTGCCAGCAGGGACGGGAGTCCCCCAGATACGCAGTATTTT
j_gene: TRBJ1-2; v_gene: TRBV7-2; d_gene: TRBD1; abundance: -; CDR3aa: CASSQTGTRYGYTF; CDR3nt: TGTGCCAGCAGCCAGACAGGGACCCGCTATGGCTACACCTTC
j_gene: TRBJ2-3; v_gene: TRBV29-1; d_gene: TRBD2; abundance: -; CDR3aa: CSVRTSGALTDTQYF; CDR3nt: TGCAGCGTCCGGACTAGCGGGGCCCTCACAGATACGCAGTATTTT
j_gene: TRBJ2-7; v_gene: TRBV24-1; d_gene: -; abundance: few; CDR3aa: CATSAMGNSEQYF; CDR3nt: TGTGCCACCAGTGCTATGGGGAACAGCGAGCAGTACTTC
j_gene: TRBJ2-5; v_gene: TRBV24-1; d_gene: TRBD1; abundance: -; CDR3aa: CATSEQGAVETQYF; CDR3nt: TGTGCCACCAGTGAACAGGGGGCCGTTGAGACCCAGTACTTC
j_gene: TRBJ2-7; v_gene: TRBV4-2; d_gene: -; abundance: -; CDR3aa: CASSLKGTGGSYEQYF; CDR3nt: TGTGCCAGCAGCCTGAAAGGGACCGGAGGTTCCTACGAGCAGTACTTC
j_gene: TRBJ2-3; v_gene: TRBV30; d_gene: -; abundance: -; CDR3aa: CAWSVGLGDTQYF; CDR3nt: TGTGCCTGGAGTGTTGGCTTAGGGGATACGCAGTATTTT
j_gene: TRBJ1-3; v_gene: TRBV4-3; d_gene: -; abundance: few; CDR3aa: CASSPRNGNTIYF; CDR3nt: TGCGCCAGCAGCCCGCGAAACGGAAACACCATATATTTT
j_gene: TRBJ1-1; v_gene: TRBV12-3/TRBV12-4; d_gene: -; abundance: -; CDR3aa: CASSLRGASRAFF; CDR3nt: TGTGCCAGCAGTTTAAGGGGGGCCAGTCGGGCTTTCTTT
j_gene: TRBJ1-6; v_gene: TRBV27; d_gene: -; abundance: once; CDR3aa: CASSPADSFSPLHF; CDR3nt: TGTGCCAGCAGCCCAGCGGACAGTTTCTCACCCCTCCACTTT
j_gene: TRBJ2-1; v_gene: TRBV29-1; d_gene: -; abundance: few; CDR3aa: CSVEGRANYNEQFF; CDR3nt: TGCAGCGTTGAGGGAAGGGCGAATTACAATGAGCAGTTCTTC
j_gene: TRBJ2-3; v_gene: TRBV7-9; d_gene: TRBD1; abundance: few; CDR3aa: CASSRRDRSTDTQYF; CDR3nt: TGTGCCAGCAGCCGTAGGGACAGAAGCACAGATACGCAGTATTTT
j_gene: TRBJ1-1; v_gene: TRBV6-5; d_gene: -; abundance: -; CDR3aa: CASSYLTGPYTEAFF; CDR3nt: TGTGCCAGCAGTTATCTAACAGGGCCGTACACTGAAGCTTTCTTT
j_gene: TRBJ2-6; v_gene: TRBV9; d_gene: -; abundance: once; CDR3aa: CASSSQRTASSGANVLTF; CDR3nt: TGTGCCAGCAGCTCCCAAAGGACAGCTTCCTCTGGGGCCAACGTCCTGACTTTC
j_gene: TRBJ1-1; v_gene: TRBV7-9; d_gene: -; abundance: -; CDR3aa: CASNINRVNTEAFF; CDR3nt: TGTGCCAGCAACATCAACAGGGTGAACACTGAAGCTTTCTTT
j_gene: TRBJ2-2; v_gene: TRBV28; d_gene: -; abundance: once; CDR3aa: CASIFKGSTRELFF; CDR3nt: TGTGCCAGCATTTTCAAGGGTTCTACGAGGGAGCTGTTTTTT
j_gene: TRBJ1-1; v_gene: TRBV30; d_gene: -; abundance: -; CDR3aa: CAWSLLGLNTEAFF; CDR3nt: TGTGCCTGGAGTCTTCTGGGTCTGAACACTGAAGCTTTCTTT
j_gene: TRBJ2-2; v_gene: TRBV19; d_gene: TRBD1; abundance: -; CDR3aa: CASKEPRGRRGTGELFF; CDR3nt: TGTGCCAGTAAGGAGCCCAGGGGGCGGCGAGGCACCGGGGAGCTGTTTTTT